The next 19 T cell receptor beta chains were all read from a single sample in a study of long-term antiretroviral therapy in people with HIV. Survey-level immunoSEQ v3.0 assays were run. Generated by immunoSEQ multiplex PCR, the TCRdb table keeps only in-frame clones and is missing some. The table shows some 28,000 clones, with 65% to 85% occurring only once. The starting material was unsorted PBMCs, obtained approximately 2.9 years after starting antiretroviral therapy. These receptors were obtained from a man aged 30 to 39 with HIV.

CDR3 sequence (DNA): TGTGCCAGCAGCTTGGCGCAGTCGAGCTCTGGAAACACCATATATTTT. It is translated as CASSLAQSSSGNTIYF. The genes are TRBV7-9 and TRBJ1-3, with no clear D. The V and J ends lost 3 bases and 0 bases respectively, with 12 bases between them. Germline V CDR1 and CDR2: SEHNR, FQNEAQ (reference sequence). The CDR3 contains 16 residues.

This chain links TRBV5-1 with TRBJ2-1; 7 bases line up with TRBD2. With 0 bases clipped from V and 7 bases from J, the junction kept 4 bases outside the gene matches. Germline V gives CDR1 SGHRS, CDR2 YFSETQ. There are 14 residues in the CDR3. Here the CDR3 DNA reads TGCGCCAGCAGCTTGGAGGCTAGCGGTAATGAGCAGTTCTTC. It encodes CASSLEASGNEQFF.

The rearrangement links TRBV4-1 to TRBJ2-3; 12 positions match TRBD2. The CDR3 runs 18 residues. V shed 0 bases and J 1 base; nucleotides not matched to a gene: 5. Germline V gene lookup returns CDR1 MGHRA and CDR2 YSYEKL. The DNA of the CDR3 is TGCGCCAGCAGCCAAGAATACGCTAGCGGGGGGGGCACAGATACGCAGTATTTT. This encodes CASSQEYASGGGTDTQYF.

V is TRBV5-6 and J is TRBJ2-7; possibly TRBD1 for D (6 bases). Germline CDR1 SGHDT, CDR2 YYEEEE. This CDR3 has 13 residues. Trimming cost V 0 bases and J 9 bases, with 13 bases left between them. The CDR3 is CASSLGTVNVQYF. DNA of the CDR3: TGTGCCAGCAGCTTGGGGACAGTCAACGTGCAGTACTTC.

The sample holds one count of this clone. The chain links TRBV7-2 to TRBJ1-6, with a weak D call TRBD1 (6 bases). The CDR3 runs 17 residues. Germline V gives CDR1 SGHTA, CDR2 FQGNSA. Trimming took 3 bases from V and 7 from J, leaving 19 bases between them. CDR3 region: CASSFTSTGVGNSPLHF. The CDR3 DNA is TGTGCCAGCAGCTTTACATCGACAGGAGTGGGAAATTCACCCCTCCACTTT.

CDR3 DNA: TGTGCCAGCAGCCCGACGGACGGCCCTAACTATGGCTACACCTTC. Residues: CASSPTDGPNYGYTF. The rearrangement uses TRBV9 and TRBJ1-2; no clear D. The CDR3 sequence is 15 residues long. The ends were cut back, 4 bases at V and 0 bases at J, with 13 bases in the middle. The germline V gene has CDR1 SGDLS and CDR2 YYNGEE.

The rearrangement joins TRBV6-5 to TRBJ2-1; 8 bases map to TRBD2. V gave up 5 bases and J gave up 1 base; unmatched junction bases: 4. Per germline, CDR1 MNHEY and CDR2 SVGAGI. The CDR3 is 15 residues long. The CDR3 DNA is TGTGCCAGCAGTGCGGGGGGAGGATCCTACAATGAGCAGTTCTTC. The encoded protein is CASSAGGGSYNEQFF.

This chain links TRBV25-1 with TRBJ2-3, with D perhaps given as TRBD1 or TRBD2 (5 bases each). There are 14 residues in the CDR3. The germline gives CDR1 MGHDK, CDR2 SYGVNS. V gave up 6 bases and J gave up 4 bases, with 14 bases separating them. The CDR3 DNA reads TGTGCCAGCAGCGGACTCAGGGTCCCAGATACGCAGTATTTT. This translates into CASSGLRVPDTQYF.

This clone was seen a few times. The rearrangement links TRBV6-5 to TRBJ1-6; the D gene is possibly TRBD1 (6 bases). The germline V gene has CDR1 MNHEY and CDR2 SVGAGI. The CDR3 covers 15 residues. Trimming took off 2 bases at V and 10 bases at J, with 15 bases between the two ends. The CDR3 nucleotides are TGTGCCAGCAGTTACAGGGGGGTAGGGGGATCACCCCTCCACTTT. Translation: CASSYRGVGGSPLHF.

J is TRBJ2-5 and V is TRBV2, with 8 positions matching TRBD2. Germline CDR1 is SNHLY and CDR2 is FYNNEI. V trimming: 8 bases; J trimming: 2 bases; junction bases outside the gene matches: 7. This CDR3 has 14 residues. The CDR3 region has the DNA TGTGCCAGCGGCCGGGAGGGGCCTCAAGAGACCCAGTACTTC. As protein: CASGREGPQETQYF.

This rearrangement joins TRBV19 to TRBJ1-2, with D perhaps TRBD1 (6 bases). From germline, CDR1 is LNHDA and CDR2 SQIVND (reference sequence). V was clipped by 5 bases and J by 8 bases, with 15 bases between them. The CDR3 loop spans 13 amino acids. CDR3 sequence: CASSYGGGQGYTF. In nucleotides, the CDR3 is TGTGCCAGTAGTTACGGTGGGGGGCAAGGCTACACCTTC.

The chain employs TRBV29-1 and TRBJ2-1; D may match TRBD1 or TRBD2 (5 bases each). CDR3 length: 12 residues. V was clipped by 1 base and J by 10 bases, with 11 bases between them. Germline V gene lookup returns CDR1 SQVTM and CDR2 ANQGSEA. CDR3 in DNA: TGCAGCGTTGAAGGGGGCCCGGGGGAGCAGTTCTTC. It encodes CSVEGGPGEQFF.

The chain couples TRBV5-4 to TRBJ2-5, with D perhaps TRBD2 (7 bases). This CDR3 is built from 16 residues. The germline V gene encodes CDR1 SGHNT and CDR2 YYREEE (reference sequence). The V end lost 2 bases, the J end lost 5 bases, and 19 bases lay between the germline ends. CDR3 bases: TGTGCCAGCAGCTTTCCGGCGGGGGCGTCGGGGGAGACCCAGTACTTC. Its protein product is CASSFPAGASGETQYF.

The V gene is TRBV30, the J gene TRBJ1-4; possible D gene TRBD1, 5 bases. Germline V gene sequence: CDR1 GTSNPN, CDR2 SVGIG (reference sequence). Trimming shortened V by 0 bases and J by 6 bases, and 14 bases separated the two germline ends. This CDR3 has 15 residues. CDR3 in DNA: TGTGCCTGGAGTGTACGGGCAGGGTGGGATGAAAAACTGTTTTTT. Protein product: CAWSVRAGWDEKLFF.

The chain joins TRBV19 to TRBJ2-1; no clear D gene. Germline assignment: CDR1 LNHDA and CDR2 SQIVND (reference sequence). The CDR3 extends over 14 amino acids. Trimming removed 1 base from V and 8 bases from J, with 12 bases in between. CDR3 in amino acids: CASSIGLDTYEQFF. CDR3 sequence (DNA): TGTGCCAGTAGTATAGGTCTAGATACCTATGAGCAGTTCTTC.

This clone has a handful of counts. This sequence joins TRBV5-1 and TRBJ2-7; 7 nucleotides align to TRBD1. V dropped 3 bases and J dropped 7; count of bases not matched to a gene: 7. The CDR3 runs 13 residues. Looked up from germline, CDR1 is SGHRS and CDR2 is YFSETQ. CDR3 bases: TGCGCCAGCAGCTGGGTACAGGGGAATGAGCAGTACTTC. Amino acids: CASSWVQGNEQYF.

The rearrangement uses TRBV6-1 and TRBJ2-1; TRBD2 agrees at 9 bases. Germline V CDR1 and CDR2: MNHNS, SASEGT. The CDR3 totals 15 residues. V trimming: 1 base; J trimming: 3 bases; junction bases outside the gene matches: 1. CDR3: CASSEGAGGYNEQFF. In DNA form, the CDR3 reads TGTGCCAGCAGTGAAGGAGCGGGGGGCTACAATGAGCAGTTCTTC.

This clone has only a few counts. In DNA form, the CDR3 reads TGTGCCAGCAGCGTAGGGGACAACAATCAGCCCCAGCATTTT. Protein: CASSVGDNNQPQHF. This chain uses TRBV9 with TRBJ1-5, with TRBD1 as a possible D gene (6 bases). Germline CDR1 reads SGDLS; CDR2 reads YYNGEE. V was trimmed by 0 bases and J by 3 bases, leaving 7 bases between them. CDR3 length equals 14 residues.

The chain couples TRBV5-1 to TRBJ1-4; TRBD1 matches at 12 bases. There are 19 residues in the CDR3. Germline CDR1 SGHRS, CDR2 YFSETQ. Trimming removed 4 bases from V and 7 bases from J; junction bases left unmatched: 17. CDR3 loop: CASSPAGAGTGGVGEKLFF. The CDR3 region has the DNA TGCGCCAGCAGCCCGGCCGGTGCGGGGACAGGGGGCGTAGGTGAAAAACTGTTTTTT.